This T cell receptor beta chain stems from a study of beta chain features in type 1 diabetes. Overall study results and limits: Cells carrying high TCR expression could end up over-represented when cDNA is sequenced. Shorter TCRB CDR3s, moderately but significantly so, marked every one of the four CD4+ subsets in Type 1 diabetes patients.

Worth noting for this clone: What it recognizes is unknown.

CDR1 is SGHRS, CDR2 YFSETQ, per germline. The CDR3 runs 14 residues. Trimming left V 0 bases short and J 7 bases short, with 11 bases between. Expressed TCRB transcripts were sequenced because the entire RNA isolate underwent reverse transcription. An average approximately 3.5 million reads came from naive, central memory and regulatory T cell samples. Repertoires were generated with immunoSEQ multiplex PCR, while TCRdb's copy carries only in-frame clones and drops some. This sample has roughly 230,000 clones; roughly a tenth occur once, and the top ten carry 0.017%. The sequenced sample consisted of naive CD4+ T cells from blood. The chain combines TRBV5-1 with TRBJ2-1; no reliable D call. This receptor was identified in a man aged 25 to 40 with type 1 diabetes. CDR3 region: CASSLEIHTNEQFF. The CDR3, as DNA: TGCGCCAGCAGCTTGGAGATTCACACAAATGAGCAGTTCTTC.